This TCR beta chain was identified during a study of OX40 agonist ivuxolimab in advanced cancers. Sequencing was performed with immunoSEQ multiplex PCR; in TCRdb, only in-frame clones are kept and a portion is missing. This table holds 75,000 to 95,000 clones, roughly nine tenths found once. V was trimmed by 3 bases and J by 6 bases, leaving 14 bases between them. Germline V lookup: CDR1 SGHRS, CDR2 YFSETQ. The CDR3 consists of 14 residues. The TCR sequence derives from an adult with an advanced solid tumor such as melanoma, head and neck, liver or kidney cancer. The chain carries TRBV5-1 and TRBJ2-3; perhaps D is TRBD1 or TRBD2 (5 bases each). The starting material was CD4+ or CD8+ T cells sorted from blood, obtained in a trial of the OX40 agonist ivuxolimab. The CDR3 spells CASSSGPGTDTQYF. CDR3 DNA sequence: TGCGCCAGCAGCTCCGGACCTGGGACGGATACGCAGTATTTT.